These 9 T cell receptor beta chains were all obtained from the same sample, sequenced in a study of blood T cell repertoires in COVID-19. Produced via immunoSEQ multiplex PCR; TCRdb's table is partial and in-frame only. The sample includes approximately 82,000 clones, around four fifths seen only once; the top ten take about 10%. Sequences were obtained from peripheral blood. These receptors were obtained from a woman in her seventies with active or convalescent COVID-19.

This clone was picked up one time. This sequence joins TRBV24-1 and TRBJ1-2; 8 bases agree with TRBD1. The CDR3 is 12 residues long. Germline V lookup: CDR1 KGHDR, CDR2 SFDVKD. V lost 7 bases to trimming and J lost 5 bases; unmatched junction nucleotides: 2. As DNA, the CDR3 is TGTGCCACCAGAGGACAGGGTTATGGCTACACCTTC. This translates into CATRGQGYGYTF.

The sample holds one count of this clone. The chain has TRBV28 and TRBJ2-7, with D tentatively TRBD2 (6 bases). V was cut by 7 bases and J by 3 bases, with 16 bases left in between. The CDR3 runs 14 residues. CDR1 and CDR2 from the germline V gene are MDHEN and SYDVKM. As DNA, the CDR3 is TGTGCCAGCACCCCACGGGGGAGCGGCTACGAGCAGTACTTC. It codes for CASTPRGSGYEQYF. The full variable domain, completed using reference TRBV28 and TRBJ2-7, is DVKVTQSSRYLVKRTGEKVFLECVQDMDHENMFWYRQDPGLGLRLIYFSYDVKMKEKGDIPEGYSVSREKKERFSLILESASTNQTSMYLCASTPRGSGYEQYFGPGTRLTVT.

The chain links TRBV6-1 to TRBJ1-1; D is unresolved. Trimming removed 2 bases from V and 8 bases from J, with 6 bases in between. CDR3 length: 11 amino acids. The germline gives CDR1 MNHNS, CDR2 SASEGT. The CDR3 nucleotides are TGTGCCAGCAGTGAATTGAGCGAAGCTTTCTTT. Its translation: CASSELSEAFF.

This rearrangement joins TRBV7-6 to TRBJ2-1; no clear D gene. Germline V lookup: CDR1 SGHVS, CDR2 FNYEAQ. The CDR3 spans 14 residues. Trimming took off 1 base at V and 3 bases at J, with 7 bases between the two ends. For the CDR3, the DNA is TGTGCCAGCAGCTTAGACGCTAGCTACAATGAGCAGTTCTTC. It translates to CASSLDASYNEQFF.

This clone has only one observation. The rearrangement links TRBV2 to TRBJ1-3; the match to TRBD1 covers 8 bases. V lost 7 bases and J lost 9; bases outside the gene matches: 8. CDR1 and CDR2 (germline): SNHLY, FYNNEI. This CDR3 spans 13 amino acids. The CDR3 region is CASTDRGVGTIYF. The CDR3 DNA is TGTGCCAGCACAGACAGGGGTGTGGGCACCATATATTTT.

The CDR3 DNA reads TGCAGCGCCTCGGACAGGGTGGACTATGGCTACACCTTC. As protein: CSASDRVDYGYTF. The rearrangement uses TRBV29-1 and TRBJ1-2, with 8 bases identical to TRBD1. CDR1 and CDR2 (germline): SQVTM, ANQGSEA. V lost 7 bases to trimming and J lost 3 bases; unmatched junction nucleotides: 7. The CDR3 covers 13 residues.

The V call is TRBV29-1, the J call TRBJ1-1; possibly TRBD1 for D (6 bases). The CDR3 is 17 amino acids. The V end lost 3 bases, the J end lost 0 bases, and 20 bases lay between the germline ends. The germline V gene has CDR1 SQVTM and CDR2 ANQGSEA. The CDR3 DNA follows: TGCAGCGTTGATGGTGACAGGCGGTCGGCAATGAACACTGAAGCTTTCTTT. Translated, it gives CSVDGDRRSAMNTEAFF.

The chain recombines TRBV6-2 or TRBV6-3 with TRBJ2-1, with TRBD2 matching 12 bases. Germline-derived CDR1 and CDR2 are MNHEY and SVGEGT. J lost 4 bases, V lost 2 bases, and 9 bases had no gene match. The length of the CDR3 is 18 residues. CDR3 in DNA: TGTGCCAGCAGTTACAGGGGGGGACTAGCGGGCGTATACAATGAGCAGTTCTTC. Translated: CASSYRGGLAGVYNEQFF.

The rearrangement links TRBV6-6 to TRBJ2-7; tentatively, D is TRBD1 (5 bases). Germline values: CDR1 MNHNY, CDR2 SVGAGI (reference sequence). V was shortened by 6 bases and J by 3 bases, with 9 bases between the two germline ends. The CDR3 has 12 residues. The CDR3 DNA follows: TGTGCCAGCAGCCGACAGATCTACGAGCAGTACTTC. The encoded protein is CASSRQIYEQYF.